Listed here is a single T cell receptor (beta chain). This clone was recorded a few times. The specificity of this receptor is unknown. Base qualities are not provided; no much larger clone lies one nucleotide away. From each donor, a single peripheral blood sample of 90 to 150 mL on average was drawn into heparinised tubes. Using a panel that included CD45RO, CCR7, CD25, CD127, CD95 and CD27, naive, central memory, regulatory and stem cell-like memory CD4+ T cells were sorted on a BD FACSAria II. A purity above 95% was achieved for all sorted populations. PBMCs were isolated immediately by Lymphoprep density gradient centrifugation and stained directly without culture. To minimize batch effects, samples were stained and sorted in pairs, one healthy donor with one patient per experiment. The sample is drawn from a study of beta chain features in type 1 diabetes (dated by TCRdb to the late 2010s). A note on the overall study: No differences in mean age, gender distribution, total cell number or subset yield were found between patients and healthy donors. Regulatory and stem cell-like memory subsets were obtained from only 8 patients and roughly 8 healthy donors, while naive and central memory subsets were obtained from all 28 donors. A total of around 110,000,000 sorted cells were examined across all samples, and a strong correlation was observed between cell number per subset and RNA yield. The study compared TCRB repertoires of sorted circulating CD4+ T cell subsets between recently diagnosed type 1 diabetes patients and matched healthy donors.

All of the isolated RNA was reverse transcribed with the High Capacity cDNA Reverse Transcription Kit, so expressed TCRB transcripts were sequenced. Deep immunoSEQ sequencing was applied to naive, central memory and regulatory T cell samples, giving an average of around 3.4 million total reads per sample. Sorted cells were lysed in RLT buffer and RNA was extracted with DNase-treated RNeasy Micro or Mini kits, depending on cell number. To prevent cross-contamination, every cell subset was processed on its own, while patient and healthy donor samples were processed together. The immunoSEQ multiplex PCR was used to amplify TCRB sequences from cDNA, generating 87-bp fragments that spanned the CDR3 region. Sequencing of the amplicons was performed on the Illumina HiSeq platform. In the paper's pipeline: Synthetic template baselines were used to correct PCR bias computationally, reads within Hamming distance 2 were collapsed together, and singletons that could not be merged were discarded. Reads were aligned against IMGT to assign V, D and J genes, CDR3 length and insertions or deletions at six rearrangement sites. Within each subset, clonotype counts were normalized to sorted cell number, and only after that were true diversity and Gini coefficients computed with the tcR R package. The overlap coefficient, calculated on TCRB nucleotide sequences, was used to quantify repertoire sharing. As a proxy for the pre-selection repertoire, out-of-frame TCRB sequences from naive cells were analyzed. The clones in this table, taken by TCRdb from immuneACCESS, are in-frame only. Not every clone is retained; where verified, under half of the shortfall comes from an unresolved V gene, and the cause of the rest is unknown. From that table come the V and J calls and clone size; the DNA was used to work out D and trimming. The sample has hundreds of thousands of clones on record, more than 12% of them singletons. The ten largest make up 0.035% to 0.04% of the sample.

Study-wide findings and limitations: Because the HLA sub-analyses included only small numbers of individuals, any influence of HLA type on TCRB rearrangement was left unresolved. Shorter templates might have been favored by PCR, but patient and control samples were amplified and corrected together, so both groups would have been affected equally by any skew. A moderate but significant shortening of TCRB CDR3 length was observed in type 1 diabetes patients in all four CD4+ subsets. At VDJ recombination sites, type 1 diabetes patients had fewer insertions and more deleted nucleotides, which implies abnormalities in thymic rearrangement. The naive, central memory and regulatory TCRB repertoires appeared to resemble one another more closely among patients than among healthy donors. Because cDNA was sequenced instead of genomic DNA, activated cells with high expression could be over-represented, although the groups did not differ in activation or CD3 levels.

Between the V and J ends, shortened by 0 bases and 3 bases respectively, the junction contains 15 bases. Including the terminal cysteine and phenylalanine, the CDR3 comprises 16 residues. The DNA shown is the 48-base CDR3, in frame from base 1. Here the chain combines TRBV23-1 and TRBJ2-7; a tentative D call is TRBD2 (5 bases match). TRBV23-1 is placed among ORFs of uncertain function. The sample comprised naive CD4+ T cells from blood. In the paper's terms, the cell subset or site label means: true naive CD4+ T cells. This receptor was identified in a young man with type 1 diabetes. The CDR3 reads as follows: CASSQSMSSLGYEQYF. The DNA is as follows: TGCGCCAGCAGTCAATCGATGTCTAGCCTTGGCTACGAGCAGTACTTC.